These 6 T cell receptor beta chains originate from one sample sequenced in a study of CD8+CD57+ T cells in acquired aplastic anemia. Sequencing involved patients with CD8+CD57+ cell expansion previously shown by flow cytometry. Using genomic DNA as the template, TCR beta VDJ and CDR3 profiling was carried out. In TCRdb, the reads were re-called with MiXCR into one record per CDR3 protein. There are roughly 250,000 distinct CDR3 sequences in the sample; approximately 79% occur only once, and about two fifths lies in the top ten. The sample consisted of sorted CD4+, CD8+, or CD8+CD57+ T cells (not recorded which) from PBMCs. These receptors came from a human donor with aplastic anemia.

This clonotype was observed a few times. The chain uses TRBV2 and TRBJ2-7; D is perhaps TRBD1 (7 bases). The CDR3 totals 11 residues. Germline values: CDR1 SNHLY, CDR2 FYNNEI. The ends were cut back, 8 bases at V and 7 bases at J, with 12 bases in the middle. The CDR3, as DNA: TGTGCCAGCGAGACAGGGAGGGAGCAGTACTTC. Translation gives CASETGREQYF. The full variable domain, rest sourced from reference TRBV2 and TRBJ2-7, is EPEVTQTPSHQVTQMGQEVILRCVPISNHLYFYWYRQILGQKVEFLVSFYNNEISEKSEIFDDQFSVERPDGSNFTLKIRSTKLEDSAMYFCASETGREQYFGPGTRLTVT.

This clonotype was seen only once. The chain joins TRBV11-2 to TRBJ1-2; D is unclear. Trimming took off 4 bases at V and 5 bases at J, with 11 bases between the two ends. The germline V gene has CDR1 SGHAT and CDR2 FQNNGV. This CDR3 is 13 amino acids long. The CDR3 nucleotides read TGTGCCAGCAGCTCCGAGACGACGTATGGCTACACCTTC. Protein product: CASSSETTYGYTF.

The V and J genes are TRBV11-2 and TRBJ2-3, with TRBD1 identical over 7 bases. This CDR3 has 14 amino acids. V trimming: 4 bases; J trimming: 6 bases; junction bases outside the gene matches: 7. Germline V gene data show CDR1 as SGHAT and CDR2 as FQNNGV. Here the CDR3 DNA reads TGTGCCAGCAGCTCGGGACAGCACTCCGATACGCAGTATTTT. This sequence encodes CASSSGQHSDTQYF.

Details on this clonotype: One end of the junction does not line up with germline, which may come from a read error. The rearrangement links TRBV7-9 to TRBJ2-3; D may correspond to TRBD1 or TRBD2 (6 bases each). CDR1 SEHNR and CDR2 FQNEAQ come from the germline V gene (reference sequence). The CDR3 contains 14 residues. Written as DNA, the CDR3 is TGTGCCAGCAGCTCCGCGGGCACTTGGGGGGCGCACCAGTTT. Its translation: CASSSAGTWGAHQF.

This sequence joins TRBV20-1 and TRBJ2-5; no reliable D call. Germline V CDR1 and CDR2: DFQATT, SNEGSKA (reference sequence). CDR3 length: 11 residues. V was shortened by 2 bases and J by 5 bases, with 6 bases between the two germline ends. CDR3 coding DNA: TGCAGTGCTAGATCCATGGAGACCCAGTACTTC. This sequence encodes CSARSMETQYF.

V and J are TRBV12-3 or TRBV12-4 and TRBJ2-7; tentative D call: TRBD2 (6 bases). The germline V and J ends were trimmed by 6 bases and 2 bases, with 14 bases remaining between them. This CDR3 is 14 amino acids long. The CDR3 DNA is TGTGCCAGCAGGCCGGGGGTAACCGCCTACGAGCAGTACTTC. It is translated as CASRPGVTAYEQYF.